The rows below give T cell receptor beta chains drawn from one sample of a study of blood T cell repertoires in COVID-19. TCRdb's copy holds only in-frame clones and misses some; the assay was immunoSEQ multiplex PCR. The repertoire holds 140,000 to 150,000 clones, about four fifths seen once, with around 5% in the top ten. Input material: peripheral blood. The source of these receptors is a human donor in a cohort sampled during active COVID-19. Each CDR3 is given without its conserved first and last residue. Fields, in order: V gene, clone size, CDR3 protein. Some rows mark clone size as missing; the rest say once, few, many or name a class of expanded clone.

TRBV11-2,-,ASSLMMDRYGYT
TRBV9,-,ASSARGDNSPLH
TRBV14,-,ASSQELSHTEAF
TRBV5-6,-,ASSGAQGFFGTDTQY
TRBV7-8,-,ASSRGLKETQY
TRBV19,-,ASSIGTSGSYEQF
TRBV9,-,ASSTRDSKSKQF
TRBV3-1/TRBV3-2,-,ASSQGPPAAEQF
TRBV7-8,-,ASSQQTGVNEQF
TRBV5-1,few,ASSLERISEQY
TRBV19,once,ASSIVYSGNTIY
TRBV7-7,-,ASSSSFNRGGTKTQY
TRBV9,-,ASSQQGFGESPLH
TRBV7-9,-,ASSLDVTKATDTQY
TRBV6-1,-,ASSEGQGANEKLF
TRBV5-1,-,ASRDGGGNTGELF
TRBV5-6,-,ASSLMGQGNTEAF
TRBV29-1,-,SVSGGNTQY
TRBV5-4,-,ASSSYRTGDTDTQY
TRBV5-8,-,ASSWGGTDTYEQY
TRBV19,few,ASSMIDRDRGGYT
TRBV11-3,-,ASSLGQGRPGANVLT
TRBV6-2/TRBV6-3,-,ASSNPTPGTSGGMGQF
TRBV19,-,ASSKDRGRTNLLLAKNIQY
TRBV30,-,AWSGGENTEAF
TRBV28,-,ASSIMTGRSMRETQY
TRBV2,-,ASSEARDRGSPLH
TRBV4-1,once,ASSQGTGVGETQY
TRBV7-2,-,ASSPRDRRSTEAF
TRBV25-1,once,ASSPDTLNQPQH
TRBV6-1,-,ASSDPTGGIETQY
TRBV6-5,-,ASRRGGGDYGYT
TRBV4-1,-,ASSQGVSGLRLNEKLF
TRBV2,few,ASSEQGSYNEQF
TRBV11-2,-,ASSLDWYRGNYGYT
TRBV11-2,-,ASSSKDRANTEAF
TRBV7-2,few,ASSRPGLAGGRYTDTQY
TRBV18,-,ASSPRTGGDTEAF
TRBV27,-,ASSFSLMGLAATSEQF
TRBV3-1/TRBV3-2,-,ASSQGAHSSGANVLT
TRBV7-3,-,ASSPGLAGETGELF
TRBV7-8,-,ASSLEGDSTNEKLF
TRBV7-8,-,ASSPVAGTASSGNTIY
TRBV3-1/TRBV3-2,-,ASSQEGAADTQY
TRBV11-1,-,ASSLRTPYTEAF
TRBV6-5,once,ASSFQTSGGGGELF
TRBV30,few,ACTLGAINTGELF
TRBV6-6,-,ASTITGLAAETQY
TRBV7-6,-,ASSLIRTSGDGELF
TRBV29-1,-,SVEDPSTSGGSTDTQY
TRBV9,-,ASSVAVGRGHQETQY
TRBV6-5,-,ASRGTEAF
TRBV6-5,once,ASTPDSYGYT
TRBV24-1,-,ATSDPGFPDTQY